This entry is about one T cell receptor beta chain. From germline, CDR1 is LGHDT and CDR2 YNNKEL (reference sequence). V was clipped by 1 base and J by 1 base, with 10 bases between them. The CDR3 length is 15 residues. MiXCR, run by TCRdb on the RT-PCR reads, gives a single entry per CDR3 protein. The sample has almost 700,000 distinct CDR3 sequences, 14% seen once. Sequences were obtained from memory CD4+ T cells from blood. J is TRBJ1-1 and V is TRBV3-1; D is ambiguous. The receptor was isolated from a female donor in good health, serving as a healthy control. As DNA, the CDR3 is TGTGCCAGCAGCCAAGGCTACACAGCGAACACTGAAGCTTTCTTT. Protein product: CASSQGYTANTEAFF.